This T cell receptor (beta chain) was documented in a study of regulatory T cells in long-lasting Graves disease. For the study at large: Antithyroid drug intake by newly diagnosed Graves' patients had lasted under 3 months. Study-wide findings and caveats: Newly diagnosed Graves' patients had higher TCR diversity than persistent ones. Clonotypes that were public and shared totalled about 2,500 in persistent patients versus over 800 in new patients.

Noted time point: newly diagnosed GD, antithyroid drugs for less than 3 months. PBMC RNA served as the TCR library source. Trimming left V 7 bases short and J 1 base short, with 19 bases between. Germline V lookup: CDR1 GTSNPN, CDR2 SVGIG (reference sequence). The CDR3 is made up of 15 amino acids. This clonotype has at least ten counts. Its antigen remains unknown. Both iRepertoire HTBI primers and Arm-PCR of CDR3 regions were used to build the TCR beta libraries. TCRdb fed the multiplex PCR reads into MiXCR, producing one record per CDR3 protein. The profile shows hundreds of thousands of distinct CDR3 sequences, roughly 16% of them singletons. The same data also contributed to another study, on T cells in Graves' hyperthyroidism and ophthalmopathy.

The sequence came from a woman aged 40 to 65 with Graves disease. Source: peripheral blood mononuclear cells (PBMCs), taken at new diagnosis, from a patient treated with antithyroid drugs. V and J are TRBV30 and TRBJ1-1; D is unclear. The CDR3 region has the DNA TGTGCCTTCTCAAAGGTCGGCAGTTCGAACACTGAAGCTTTCTTT. This codes for CAFSKVGSSNTEAFF.